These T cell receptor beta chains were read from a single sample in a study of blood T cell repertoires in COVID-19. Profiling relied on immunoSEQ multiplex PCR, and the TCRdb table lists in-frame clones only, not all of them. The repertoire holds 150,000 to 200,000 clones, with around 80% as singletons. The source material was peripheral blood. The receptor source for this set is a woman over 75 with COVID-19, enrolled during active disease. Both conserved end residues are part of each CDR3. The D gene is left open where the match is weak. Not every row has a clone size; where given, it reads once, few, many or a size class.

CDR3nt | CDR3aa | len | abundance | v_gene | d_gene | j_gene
TGTGCCAGCAGTGAGCAGGTGTTAGCGGGGGTAGATACGCAGTATTTT | CASSEQVLAGVDTQYF | 16 | . | TRBV2 | TRBD2 | TRBJ2-3
TGTGCCAGCAGTTTAAAGGGGGCCACCTACAATGAGCAGTTCTTC | CASSLKGATYNEQFF | 15 | . | TRBV27 | TRBD1 | TRBJ2-1
TGCGCCAGCAGCTTGGTACTAGCGGCCAACAATGAGCAGTTCTTC | CASSLVLAANNEQFF | 15 | . | TRBV5-1 | TRBD2 | TRBJ2-1
TGTGCCAGCAGTTTTCCCAGGGAAACTGAAGCTTTCTTT | CASSFPRETEAFF | 13 | . | TRBV28 | . | TRBJ1-1
TGTGCCAGTAGCCCGACAGGGGGCGGTCAGCCCCAGCATTTT | CASSPTGGGQPQHF | 14 | . | TRBV19 | TRBD1 | TRBJ1-5
TGTGCCAGTAGTATATCACAGGGCACTGAAGCTTTCTTT | CASSISQGTEAFF | 13 | . | TRBV19 | . | TRBJ1-1
TGTGCCAGCAGTTACTCGAAACTAGCGGGACACAATGAGCAGTTCTTC | CASSYSKLAGHNEQFF | 16 | . | TRBV6-5 | TRBD2 | TRBJ2-1
TGTGCCAGCAGCCACCCCCGGGACAGCGACTCCTACGAGCAGTACTTC | CASSHPRDSDSYEQYF | 16 | . | TRBV14 | TRBD1 | TRBJ2-7
TGCGCCAGCAGCGCCGGACTAGCGGGGGCCGCCTACAATGAGCAGTTCTTC | CASSAGLAGAAYNEQFF | 17 | . | TRBV5-1 | TRBD2 | TRBJ2-1
TGTGCCAGCAGCGGTTACCGGGACATTGCTCTCTACACCTTC | CASSGYRDIALYTF | 14 | . | TRBV2 | . | TRBJ1-2
TGTGCCACCAGTGATTTGGGGACTAGCGGGAGAATCACAGATACGCAGTATTTT | CATSDLGTSGRITDTQYF | 18 | . | TRBV24-1 | TRBD2 | TRBJ2-3
TGTGCCAGCAGCTCCCGGACAGGCGATAATTCACCCCTCCACTTT | CASSSRTGDNSPLHF | 15 | . | TRBV5-4 | TRBD1 | TRBJ1-6
TGTGCCAGCAAAGAGGGGGCGAACTATGGCTACACCTTC | CASKEGANYGYTF | 13 | . | TRBV2 | TRBD1 | TRBJ1-2
TGTGCCAGCAGCCCAAGGACAGGGCTAGAAGCTTTCTTT | CASSPRTGLEAFF | 13 | . | TRBV11-3 | TRBD1 | TRBJ1-1
TGTGCCAGTGATTTGACAGGGAACATTCAGTACTTC | CASDLTGNIQYF | 12 | . | TRBV2 | TRBD1 | TRBJ2-4
TGCAGCGTAGGCACAGGGCTTGGCACTGAAGCTTTCTTT | CSVGTGLGTEAFF | 13 | . | TRBV29-1 | . | TRBJ1-1
TGTGCCAGTAGTATTAGGACAGGGGGCCTTAACACTGAAGCTTTCTTT | CASSIRTGGLNTEAFF | 16 | . | TRBV19 | TRBD1 | TRBJ1-1
TGCAGCGCGTTCCGTCCGACAGGGCCTTACAATGAGCAGTTCTTC | CSAFRPTGPYNEQFF | 15 | . | TRBV29-1 | TRBD1 | TRBJ2-1
TGTGCCAGCAGTGATCCCAGCGGGGGGGCGACAGATACGCAGTATTTT | CASSDPSGGATDTQYF | 16 | . | TRBV2 | TRBD2 | TRBJ2-3
TGTGCCAGTAGTATGAAGGGAGTTTACACCGGGGAGCTGTTTTTT | CASSMKGVYTGELFF | 15 | . | TRBV19 | . | TRBJ2-2
TGTGCCAGCAGTGAGCACACCAGCTCCTACAATGAGCAGTTCTTC | CASSEHTSSYNEQFF | 15 | . | TRBV6-1 | . | TRBJ2-1
TGCGCCAGCAGCTTGGACGACAGGGCATCCGGGGAGCTGTTTTTT | CASSLDDRASGELFF | 15 | . | TRBV5-1 | TRBD1 | TRBJ2-2
TGCGCCAGCAGCCAAGTTGCGGGAAGCGGCTACACCTTC | CASSQVAGSGYTF | 13 | few | TRBV4-3 | . | TRBJ1-2
TGTGCCAGCAGCCGACGGGAGGAAAGCACAGATACGCAGTATTTT | CASSRREESTDTQYF | 15 | . | TRBV7-9 | TRBD2 | TRBJ2-3
TGTGCCAGCAGTCCACTTGGGAGGGGTCCCTACAATGAGCAGTTCTTC | CASSPLGRGPYNEQFF | 16 | once | TRBV28 | TRBD2 | TRBJ2-1
TGTGCCTCCCAGACTAGCGGCACAGATACGCAGTATTTT | CASQTSGTDTQYF | 13 | . | TRBV2 | TRBD2 | TRBJ2-3
TGTGCCAGCAGCTTCCTTCCAGGGTCCTACAATGAGCAGTTCTTC | CASSFLPGSYNEQFF | 15 | once | TRBV7-6 | . | TRBJ2-1
TGTGCCATCAGTGAGCCCGGACAGGCTGGTGAGCAGTTCTTC | CAISEPGQAGEQFF | 14 | few | TRBV10-3 | TRBD1 | TRBJ2-1
TGTGCCAGCAGTGAAAGCCCGGGAGGAGGGGAGACCCAGTACTTC | CASSESPGGGETQYF | 15 | . | TRBV6-1 | TRBD2 | TRBJ2-5
TGTGCCAGCAGTCTCGCCCCCGCGAATACGCAGTATTTT | CASSLAPANTQYF | 13 | . | TRBV27 | . | TRBJ2-3
TGTGCCAGCAGCCCAACGGACAGGGTCTCAGATACGCAGTATTTT | CASSPTDRVSDTQYF | 15 | . | TRBV7-7 | TRBD1 | TRBJ2-3
TGTGCCAGCAGTCCTGGACAGTACACTGAAGCTTTCTTT | CASSPGQYTEAFF | 13 | . | TRBV27 | . | TRBJ1-1
TGCAGCGTCACTGGGACTAGCGCAACTGAGCAGTACTTC | CSVTGTSATEQYF | 13 | . | TRBV29-1 | TRBD2 | TRBJ2-7
TGTGCTAGCAGCTTTCGGCGGGAGGACCCCGTAGAGACCCAGTACTTC | CASSFRREDPVETQYF | 16 | . | TRBV7-7 | TRBD2 | TRBJ2-5
TGTGCCACCAGTGACCCTCAGAGGGCGGAGACCCAGTACTTC | CATSDPQRAETQYF | 14 | few | TRBV24-1 | . | TRBJ2-5
TGCGCCAGCAGCTTCCAGCGGGCCCTCGCCTACAATGAGCAGTTCTTC | CASSFQRALAYNEQFF | 16 | . | TRBV5-1 | . | TRBJ2-1
TGTGCCAGTAGCATAGAGGGTCTGGTCACTGAAGCTTTCTTT | CASSIEGLVTEAFF | 14 | . | TRBV28 | . | TRBJ1-1
TGTGCCAGCAGTTACTCTCGGACAAGGGCCACAGATACGCAGTATTTT | CASSYSRTRATDTQYF | 16 | . | TRBV6-5 | . | TRBJ2-3
TGCGCCAGCAGCCAAGGGGCAGGGTGGCGGCCCCAGCATTTT | CASSQGAGWRPQHF | 14 | . | TRBV4-1 | . | TRBJ1-5
TGTGCCAGCAGCTCAGGGACACGGCAGACCCAGTACTTC | CASSSGTRQTQYF | 13 | . | TRBV7-9 | . | TRBJ2-5
TGTGCCAGCACCTGGGGGGAGGACGAGCAGTACTTC | CASTWGEDEQYF | 12 | . | TRBV7-9 | . | TRBJ2-7
TGTGCCAGCAGCAAAGGAGGGAGTTGGCACTCCTACGAGCAGTACTTC | CASSKGGSWHSYEQYF | 16 | . | TRBV21-1 | . | TRBJ2-7
TGTGCCAGCAGCGCAGTCCCGGGACAGGCTAGCTCCTACGAGCAGTACTTC | CASSAVPGQASSYEQYF | 17 | . | TRBV7-9 | TRBD1 | TRBJ2-7
TGTGCCAGCTCACCTGTTGCCGTTGTTGAGGGCTCTAATTCACCCCTCCACTTT | CASSPVAVVEGSNSPLHF | 18 | . | TRBV18 | . | TRBJ1-6
TGTGCCAGTAGTCCTCAAAGGGCCAGCGGGAGACACACCTACGAGCAGTACTTC | CASSPQRASGRHTYEQYF | 18 | . | TRBV19 | TRBD2 | TRBJ2-7